The rows below give T cell receptor beta chains drawn from one sample of a study of response to subunit inactivated influenza vaccine. MiXCR was run by TCRdb on the RT-PCR reads, yielding one entry per CDR3 protein. The data contain a few hundred thousand distinct CDR3 sequences, 12% of them singletons. Specimen: non-naive T cells sorted from PBMCs, collected 14 to 15 days before vaccination. These receptors were taken from a man in his forties or fifties who received an inactivated influenza vaccine. Each CDR3 is given with its conserved first and last residue. D genes are given only for firm matches. The size entry is marked missing in some rows and otherwise reads once, few, many or a size class.

clone size	V gene	J gene	D gene	CDR3 DNA	CDR3 protein
few	TRBV30	TRBJ1-5	.	TGTGCCTGGAGTTCGACAGGCGGCAATCAGCCCCAGCATTTT	CAWSSTGGNQPQHF
few	TRBV5-1	TRBJ1-2	.	TGCGCCAGCAGCTCCGGGAGCCAAGACTATGGCTACACCTTC	CASSSGSQDYGYTF
many	TRBV20-1	TRBJ2-4	.	TGCAGTGCCATTGGACGGAGCGCCTCCAAAAACATTCAGTACTTC	CSAIGRSASKNIQYF
many	TRBV7-6	TRBJ2-7	.	TGTGCCAGCAGCCTCCAGCAAATGGCGGGGAGGACCGAGCAGTACTTC	CASSLQQMAGRTEQYF
few	TRBV6-1	TRBJ2-4	.	TGTGCCACCCGACGGGAGGGACAGTTAGCCAAAAACATTCAGTACTTC	CATRREGQLAKNIQYF
many	TRBV29-1	TRBJ2-7	.	TGCAGCGTCCTCGGGACTGGCCCTGACTACGAGCAGTACTTC	CSVLGTGPDYEQYF
many	TRBV5-1	TRBJ1-6	.	TGCGCCAGCAGCTCTGGCGACTCACCCCTCCACTTT	CASSSGDSPLHF
many	TRBV29-1	TRBJ2-3	.	TGCAGCGTTGTCGGCACAGATACGCAGTATTTT	CSVVGTDTQYF
.	TRBV20-1	TRBJ2-7	.	TGCAGTGCCACCCATGGACAGAGCAGCGACGACGAGCAGTACTTC	CSATHGQSSDDEQYF
many	TRBV11-2	TRBJ2-7	.	TGTGCCAGCAGCGCCCTAGCAGGGTACGAGCAGTACTTC	CASSALAGYEQYF
.	TRBV7-9	TRBJ2-5	.	TGTGCCAGCGGGTACGAGACCCAGTACTTC	CASGYETQYF
.	TRBV5-6	TRBJ1-2	TRBD1	TGTGCCAGCAGCTGGGGACAGCTGAACTATGGCTACACCTTC	CASSWGQLNYGYTF
many	TRBV4-2	TRBJ1-5	.	TGTGCCAGCAGCCAAGGACCCGGTCGGCCCCAGCATTTT	CASSQGPGRPQHF
.	TRBV15	TRBJ2-3	.	TGTGCCACCAGCAGAGGCCTGACAGATACGCAGTATTTT	CATSRGLTDTQYF
.	TRBV21-1	TRBJ2-7	.	TGTGCCAGCAGCAGAGGGACAGATTCGAGCTACGAGCAGTACTTC	CASSRGTDSSYEQYF
.	TRBV7-2	TRBJ2-7	.	TGTGCCAGCAGTTACTCTGGGGGATGGCGGGACTCCTACGAGCAGTACTTC	CASSYSGGWRDSYEQYF
few	TRBV28	TRBJ2-1	.	TGTGCCAGCAGTTCGGCGGGGGCTTCCTACAATGAGCAGTTCTTC	CASSSAGASYNEQFF
.	TRBV7-6	TRBJ2-1	TRBD1	TGTGCCAGCAACCCGGGACAGGGGGCAAGAGAGCAGTTCTTC	CASNPGQGAREQFF
.	TRBV2	TRBJ2-4	TRBD2	TGTGCCAGCAGTGATGATAGCGGGAGGGCAATATCCGGGGAAAACATTCAGTACTTC	CASSDDSGRAISGENIQYF
few	TRBV2	TRBJ2-2	.	TGTGCCAGCAGAACAGACGGGGAGCTGTTTTTT	CASRTDGELFF
.	TRBV6-5	TRBJ2-7	.	TGTGCCAGCAGTTACGTCGGCAGAAGCTACGAGCAGTACTTC	CASSYVGRSYEQYF
many	TRBV7-8	TRBJ2-7	.	TGTGCCAGCAGCTTAGGGACAGCTTCCCTCGAGCAGTACTTC	CASSLGTASLEQYF
.	TRBV20-1	TRBJ2-3	TRBD2	TGCAGTGCAAATAGCGGGAGGAATGGAGATACGCAGTATTTT	CSANSGRNGDTQYF
many	TRBV29-1	TRBJ1-2	TRBD1	TGCAGCGTTGAAGAGGGGGAGACAGGGAGTGGCTACACCTTC	CSVEEGETGSGYTF
many	TRBV5-6	TRBJ1-4	.	TGTGCCAGCAGCTGGCGGGAGGTCGGCGGTGAAAAACTGTTTTTT	CASSWREVGGEKLFF
few	TRBV19	TRBJ2-7	TRBD1	TGTGCCAGTAGTTTTGGGGACAGGAACTACGAGCAGTACTTC	CASSFGDRNYEQYF
few	TRBV5-5	TRBJ2-1	.	TGTGCCAGCAGGCCCTTGGCCTACAATGAGCAGTTCTTC	CASRPLAYNEQFF
few	TRBV7-9	TRBJ1-1	.	TGTGCCAGCAGCTTAAGTGGAACTGAAGCTTTCTTT	CASSLSGTEAFF
few	TRBV12-3/TRBV12-4	TRBJ2-3	TRBD2	TGTGCCAGCCTAGCGGGAGACGCGGCGCAGTATTTT	CASLAGDAAQYF